This T cell receptor (beta chain) was recovered during a study of T cells in Graves' hyperthyroidism and ophthalmopathy (dated by TCRdb to between 2019 and 2020). At the level of the whole study: To identify distinguishing TCR V-J signatures, a discovery cohort of around 100 patients was used, comprising 43 with Graves' ophthalmopathy and around 60 with stable Graves' hyperthyroidism. Prospective prediction of ophthalmopathy was tested in an independent validation cohort consisting of about 19 hyperthyroidism patients and some 16 patients who later progressed to ophthalmopathy. The roughly 100 discovery patients were randomly divided into training and test sets at a 7:3 ratio. The study also compared thyroid tissue and blood T-cell repertoires from 5 to 7 Graves' hyperthyroidism patients. After blood sampling, hyperthyroidism patients were treated with methimazole at a starting dose of 30 mg daily, and ophthalmopathy patients were treated with high-dose intravenous methylprednisolone. The paper reports TCR Vbeta CDR3 sequencing of 135 peripheral blood samples: over 40 ophthalmopathy, under 85 hyperthyroidism and about 17 progressor patients.

Points the paper makes about the study in general: Sample size was not statistically predetermined, and blinding of investigators to group allocation was not performed. In validation, the model predicted progression to ophthalmopathy a median of about 6.8 months before onset, with roughly 68% sensitivity and roughly 79% specificity. Blood samples also contained most of the expanded thyroid clonotypes (frequency above 0.001), which suggests that blood repertoires may reflect thyroid immune responses. In cross-validation, a model built on a 13 V-J signature told ophthalmopathy apart from stable hyperthyroidism with under 90% sensitivity and approximately 81% specificity, and in testing the same model reached 80%/75%.

As to this clonotype: The antigen it binds to is not known. No qualities accompany the bases; no much larger clone lies one base away.

The TCR beta CDR3 regions were amplified from the RNA transcripts. A first-round RT-PCR of the TCR CDR3 used the HTBI primer set with the Qiagen OneStep RT-PCR kit. Libraries were constructed in a second round of multiplex PCR, after which size selection and purification were carried out. Paired-end sequencing of the libraries was performed with 100 bp reads on an Illumina HiSeq2000. On the authors' methods: SOAPnuke was used to process the raw data, throwing out any read that contained adapters or uncalled bases, had a mean Phred below 15, or lacked an exact constant-primer or identifier match. COPE v1.2.5 was used to merge the high-quality paired reads, and each unique nucleotide sequence was defined as a clonotype. MiTCR v1.1 was used to align the clonotypes against IMGT TRBV, TRBD and TRBJ reference segments. The analysis was restricted to V-J combinations with a frequency above 0.0001, which together covered 99.2% of the repertoires. A TCS score was defined as the ratio between F50 (clonal expansion) and ExV (chaos), using BLOSUM62-based TCRdist between CDR3 peptides within each V-J. Welch's t-statistics and random forest reduced fewer than 600 V-J features to 13, which were used in a naive Bayes classifier (R e1071). The Morisita-Horn index was used to measure how similar the thyroid and blood repertoires were. TCRdb ran its own pipeline on the public reads, namely fastp trimming at Q25 and MiXCR clone calling, and kept in-frame beta chains. Each entry merges the rows of one CDR3 protein and shows their most common DNA and genes. The V and J calls, along with clone size, are taken from TCRdb and not from the paper's own processing. For this sample the table gives 600,000 to 700,000 distinct CDR3 sequences, of which about 45% were detected only once. The ten largest account for 7% to 7.5% of the sample.

Exclusion was applied to patients with uncontrolled infections, other autoimmune diseases, pregnancy or lactation. Diagnoses relied on clinical symptoms, serum thyroxine and TRAb, thyroid ultrasound and orbital computed tomography. Total RNA was extracted using Trizol reagent, and RNA quality was assessed on an Agilent 2100 Bioanalyzer. The sequencing sample was made of peripheral blood or thyroid tissue (not recorded which). The TCR was taken from an adult man with Graves' disease, either hyperthyroidism or ophthalmopathy (not recorded which).

The DNA reads TGTGCCAGCAGTTGGGGAGTAAATAATCAGCCCCAGCATTTT. This gives the protein CASSWGVNNQPQHF. Recombination connected TRBV28 to TRBJ1-5, with the D gene uncertain. Relative to germline, V is 4 bases shorter and J is 4 bases shorter, with 11 bases between their ends. The cysteine opens and the phenylalanine closes a CDR3 of 14 amino acids. Of all the DNA, just the CDR3 is kept, 42 bases in frame from base 1. From a lookup of the germline V gene, CDR1 and CDR2 are MDHEN and SYDVKM.